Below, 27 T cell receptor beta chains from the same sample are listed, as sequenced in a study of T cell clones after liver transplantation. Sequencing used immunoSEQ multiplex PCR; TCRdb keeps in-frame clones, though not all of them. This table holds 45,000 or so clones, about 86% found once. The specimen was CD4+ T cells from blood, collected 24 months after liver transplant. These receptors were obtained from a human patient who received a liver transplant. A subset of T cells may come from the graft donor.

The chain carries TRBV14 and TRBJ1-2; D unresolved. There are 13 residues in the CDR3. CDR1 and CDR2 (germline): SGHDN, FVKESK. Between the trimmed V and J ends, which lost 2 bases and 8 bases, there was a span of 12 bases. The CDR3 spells CASSQQLTTGYTF. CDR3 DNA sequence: TGTGCCAGCAGCCAACAGCTTACGACCGGCTACACCTTC. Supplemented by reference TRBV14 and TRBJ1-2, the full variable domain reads EAGVTQFPSHSVIEKGQTVTLRCDPISGHDNLYWYRRVMGKEIKFLLHFVKESKQDESGMPNNRFLAERTGGTYSTLKVQPAELEDSGVYFCASSQQLTTGYTFGSGTRLTVV.

CDR3 coding DNA: TGTGCCAGCAGCGTAGATGGGGCGCGGACCCAGTACTTC. The encoded protein is CASSVDGARTQYF. The rearrangement uses TRBV9 and TRBJ2-5; D perhaps matches TRBD1 (5 bases). Trimming shortened V by 0 bases and J by 7 bases, and 10 bases separated the two germline ends. Germline V gene sequence: CDR1 SGDLS, CDR2 YYNGEE. CDR3 length: 13 amino acids.

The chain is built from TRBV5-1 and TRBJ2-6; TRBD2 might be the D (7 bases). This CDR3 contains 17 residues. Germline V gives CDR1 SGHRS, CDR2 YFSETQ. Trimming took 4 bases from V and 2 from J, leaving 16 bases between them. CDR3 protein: CASSQRGGGTGANVLTF. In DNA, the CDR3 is TGCGCCAGCAGCCAGCGGGGAGGGGGAACTGGGGCCAACGTCCTGACTTTC.

The CDR3 DNA sequence: TGTGCCAGCTCACTACTCCTAGATACGCAGTATTTT. The encoded protein is CASSLLLDTQYF. This sequence joins TRBV18 and TRBJ2-3, with D unclear. Germline assignment: CDR1 KGHSH and CDR2 LQKENI. The CDR3 sequence is 12 residues long. Between the trimmed V and J ends, which lost 4 bases and 5 bases, there was a span of 7 bases. Supplemented by reference TRBV18 and TRBJ2-3, the full variable domain reads NAGVMQNPRHLVRRRGQEARLRCSPMKGHSHVYWYRQLPEEGLKFMVYLQKENIIDESGMPKERFSAEFPKEGPSILRIQQVVRGDSAAYFCASSLLLDTQYFGPGTRLTVL.

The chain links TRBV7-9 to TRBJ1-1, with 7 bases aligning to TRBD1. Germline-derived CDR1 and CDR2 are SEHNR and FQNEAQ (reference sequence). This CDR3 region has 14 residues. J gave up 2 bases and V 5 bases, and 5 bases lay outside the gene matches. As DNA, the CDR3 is TGTGCCAGCAGCCGCGGGACAGTCAACACTGAAGCTTTCTTT. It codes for CASSRGTVNTEAFF.

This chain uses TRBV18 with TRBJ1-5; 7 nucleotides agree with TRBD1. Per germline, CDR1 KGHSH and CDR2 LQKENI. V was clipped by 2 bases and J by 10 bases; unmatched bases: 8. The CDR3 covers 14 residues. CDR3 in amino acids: CASSPGDSPGPQHF. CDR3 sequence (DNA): TGTGCCAGCTCACCAGGGGACAGTCCGGGCCCCCAGCATTTT.

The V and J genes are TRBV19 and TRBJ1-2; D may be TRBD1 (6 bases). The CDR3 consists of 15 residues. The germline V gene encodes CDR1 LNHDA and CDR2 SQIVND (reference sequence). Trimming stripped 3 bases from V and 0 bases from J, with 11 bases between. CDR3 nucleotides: TGTGCCAGTAGTATCCAGACAGGATCTAACTATGGCTACACCTTC. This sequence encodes CASSIQTGSNYGYTF.

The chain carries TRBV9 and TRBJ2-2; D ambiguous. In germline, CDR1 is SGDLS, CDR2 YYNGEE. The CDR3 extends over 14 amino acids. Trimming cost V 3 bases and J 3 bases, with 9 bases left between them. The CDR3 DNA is TGTGCCAGCAGCGCCTCTCCCCACACCGGGGAGCTGTTTTTT. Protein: CASSASPHTGELFF. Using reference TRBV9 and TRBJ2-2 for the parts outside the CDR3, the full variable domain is DSGVTQTPKHLITATGQRVTLRCSPRSGDLSVYWYQQSLDQGLQFLIQYYNGEERAKGNILERFSAQQFPDLHSELNLSSLELGDSALYFCASSASPHTGELFFGEGSRLTVL.

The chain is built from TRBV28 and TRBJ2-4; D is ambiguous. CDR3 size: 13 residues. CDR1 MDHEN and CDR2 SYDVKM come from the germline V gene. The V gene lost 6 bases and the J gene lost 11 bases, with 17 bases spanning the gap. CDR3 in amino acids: CASSPPGPEVQYF. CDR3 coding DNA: TGTGCCAGCAGCCCCCCCGGCCCCGAGGTTCAGTACTTC. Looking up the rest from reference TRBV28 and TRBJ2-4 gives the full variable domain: DVKVTQSSRYLVKRTGEKVFLECVQDMDHENMFWYRQDPGLGLRLIYFSYDVKMKEKGDIPEGYSVSREKKERFSLILESASTNQTSMYLCASSPPGPEVQYFGAGTRLSVL.

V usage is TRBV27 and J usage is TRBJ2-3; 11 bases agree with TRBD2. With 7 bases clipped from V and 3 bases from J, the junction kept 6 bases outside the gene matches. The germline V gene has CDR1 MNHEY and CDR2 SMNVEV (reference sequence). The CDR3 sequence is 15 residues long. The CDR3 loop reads CASTRLAGTTDTQYF. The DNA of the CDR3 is TGTGCCAGCACTCGACTAGCGGGGACAACAGATACGCAGTATTTT.

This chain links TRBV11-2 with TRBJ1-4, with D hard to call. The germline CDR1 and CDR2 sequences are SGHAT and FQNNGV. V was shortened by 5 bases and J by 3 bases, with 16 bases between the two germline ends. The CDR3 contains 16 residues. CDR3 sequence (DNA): TGTGCCAGCAGCCCCTTGGCAGGAAGGCCTAATGAAAAACTGTTTTTT. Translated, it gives CASSPLAGRPNEKLFF.

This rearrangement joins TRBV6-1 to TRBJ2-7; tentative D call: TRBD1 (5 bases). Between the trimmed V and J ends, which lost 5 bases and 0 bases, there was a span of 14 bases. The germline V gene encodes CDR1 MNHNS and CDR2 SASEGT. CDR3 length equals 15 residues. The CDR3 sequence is CASSRTGYISYEQYF. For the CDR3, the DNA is TGTGCCAGCAGTAGAACAGGATATATCTCCTACGAGCAGTACTTC.

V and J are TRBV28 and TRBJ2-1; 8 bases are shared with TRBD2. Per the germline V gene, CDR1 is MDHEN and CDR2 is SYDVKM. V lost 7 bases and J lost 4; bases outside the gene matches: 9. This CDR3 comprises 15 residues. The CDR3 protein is CASTPLGLGYNEQFF. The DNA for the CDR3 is TGTGCCAGCACCCCCCTGGGACTAGGTTACAATGAGCAGTTCTTC. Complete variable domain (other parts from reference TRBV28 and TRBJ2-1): DVKVTQSSRYLVKRTGEKVFLECVQDMDHENMFWYRQDPGLGLRLIYFSYDVKMKEKGDIPEGYSVSREKKERFSLILESASTNQTSMYLCASTPLGLGYNEQFFGPGTRLTVL.

In DNA form, the CDR3 reads TGTGCCAGTAGGACAGGGATCCTTGGCTACACCTTC. It specifies CASRTGILGYTF. The chain links TRBV19 to TRBJ1-2, with 7 bases that match TRBD1. CDR3 length: 12 residues. Germline V gives CDR1 LNHDA, CDR2 SQIVND (reference sequence). V was clipped by 6 bases and J by 7 bases; unmatched bases: 5.

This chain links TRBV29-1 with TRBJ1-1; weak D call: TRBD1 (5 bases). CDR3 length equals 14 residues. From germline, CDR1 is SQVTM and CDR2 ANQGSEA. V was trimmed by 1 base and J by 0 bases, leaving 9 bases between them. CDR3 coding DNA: TGCAGCGTTGAAGTCGGGGGACTGAACACTGAAGCTTTCTTT. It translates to CSVEVGGLNTEAFF. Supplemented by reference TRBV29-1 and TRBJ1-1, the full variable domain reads SAVISQKPSRDICQRGTSLTIQCQVDSQVTMMFWYRQQPGQSLTLIATANQGSEATYESGFVIDKFPISRPNLTFSTLTVSNMSPEDSSIYLCSVEVGGLNTEAFFGQGTRLTVV.

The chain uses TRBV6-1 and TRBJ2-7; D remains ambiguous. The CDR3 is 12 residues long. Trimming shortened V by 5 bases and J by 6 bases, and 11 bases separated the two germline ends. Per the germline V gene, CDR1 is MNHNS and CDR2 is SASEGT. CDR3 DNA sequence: TGTGCCAGCAGTTATTTCCGTGCCGAGCAGTACTTC. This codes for CASSYFRAEQYF.

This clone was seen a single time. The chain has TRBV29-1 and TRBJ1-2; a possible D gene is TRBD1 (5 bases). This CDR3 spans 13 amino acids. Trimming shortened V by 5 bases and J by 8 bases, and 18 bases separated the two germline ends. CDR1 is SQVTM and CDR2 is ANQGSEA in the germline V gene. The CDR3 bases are TGCAGCGTTACATGGGGGGACCACCGCGGCTACACCTTC. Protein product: CSVTWGDHRGYTF.

The CDR3 bases are TGTGCCAGCAGCTCGTACCAGGGGGCAGGTGGAAACACCATATATTTT. Translating gives CASSSYQGAGGNTIYF. The chain is built from TRBV7-8 and TRBJ1-3; 8 bases map to TRBD1. The CDR3 runs to 16 residues. Germline lookup yields CDR1 SGHVS and CDR2 FQNEAQ. After removal of 4 bases from V and 3 bases from J, the junction contained 8 bases not matched to a gene.

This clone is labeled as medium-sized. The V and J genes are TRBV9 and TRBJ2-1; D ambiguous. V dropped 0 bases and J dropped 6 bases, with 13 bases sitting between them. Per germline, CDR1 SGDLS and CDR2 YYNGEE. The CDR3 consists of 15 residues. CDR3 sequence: CASSVVGAGPNEQFF. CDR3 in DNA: TGTGCCAGCAGCGTAGTGGGTGCAGGTCCCAATGAGCAGTTCTTC.

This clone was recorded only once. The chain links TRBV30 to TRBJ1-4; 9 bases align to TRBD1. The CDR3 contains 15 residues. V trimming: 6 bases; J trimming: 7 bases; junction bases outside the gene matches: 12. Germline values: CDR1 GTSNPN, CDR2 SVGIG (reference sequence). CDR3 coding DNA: TGTGCCTGTACAGGGGGCCTCGGGTCTTTTGAAAAACTGTTTTTT. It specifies CACTGGLGSFEKLFF.

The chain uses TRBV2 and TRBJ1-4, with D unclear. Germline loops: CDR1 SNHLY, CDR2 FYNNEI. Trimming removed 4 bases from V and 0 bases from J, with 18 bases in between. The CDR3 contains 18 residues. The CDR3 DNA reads TGTGCCAGCAGTGTCTACCAGACGGCGGGTGCAACTAATGAAAAACTGTTTTTT. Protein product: CASSVYQTAGATNEKLFF. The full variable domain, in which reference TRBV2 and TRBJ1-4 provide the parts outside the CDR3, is EPEVTQTPSHQVTQMGQEVILRCVPISNHLYFYWYRQILGQKVEFLVSFYNNEISEKSEIFDDQFSVERPDGSNFTLKIRSTKLEDSAMYFCASSVYQTAGATNEKLFFGSGTQLSVL.

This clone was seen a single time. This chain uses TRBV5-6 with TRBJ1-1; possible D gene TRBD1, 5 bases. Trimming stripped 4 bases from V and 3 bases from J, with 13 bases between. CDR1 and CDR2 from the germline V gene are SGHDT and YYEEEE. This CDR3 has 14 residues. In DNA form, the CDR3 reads TGTGCCAGCAGCCGACCTCCGGGGGACACTGAAGCTTTCTTT. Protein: CASSRPPGDTEAFF.

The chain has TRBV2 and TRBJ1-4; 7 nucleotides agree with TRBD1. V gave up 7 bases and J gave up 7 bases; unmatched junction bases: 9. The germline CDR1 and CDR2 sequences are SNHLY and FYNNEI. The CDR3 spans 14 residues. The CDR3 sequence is CASTSQGLSEKLFF. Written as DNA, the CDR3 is TGTGCCAGCACATCACAGGGGCTGAGTGAAAAACTGTTTTTT.

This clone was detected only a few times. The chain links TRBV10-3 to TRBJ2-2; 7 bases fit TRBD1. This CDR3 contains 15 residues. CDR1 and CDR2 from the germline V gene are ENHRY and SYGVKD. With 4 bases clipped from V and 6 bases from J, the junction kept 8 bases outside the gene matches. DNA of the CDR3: TGTGCCATCAGTGGACAGGGATGGGTCGCCGGGGAGCTGTTTTTT. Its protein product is CAISGQGWVAGELFF.

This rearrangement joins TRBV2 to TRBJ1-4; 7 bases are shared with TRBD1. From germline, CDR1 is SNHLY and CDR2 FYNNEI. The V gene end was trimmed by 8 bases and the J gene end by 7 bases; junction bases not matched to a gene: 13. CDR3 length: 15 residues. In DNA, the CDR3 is TGTGCCAGCGGGGTCGGAGACAGGGCGAGTGAAAAACTGTTTTTT. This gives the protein CASGVGDRASEKLFF.

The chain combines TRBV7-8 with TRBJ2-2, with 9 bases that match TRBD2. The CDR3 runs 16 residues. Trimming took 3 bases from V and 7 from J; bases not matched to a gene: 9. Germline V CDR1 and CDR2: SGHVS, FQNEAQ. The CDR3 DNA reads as TGTGCCAGCAGCTTCTCGGTTAGCGGGAGAGGCGGGGAGCTGTTTTTT. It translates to CASSFSVSGRGGELFF. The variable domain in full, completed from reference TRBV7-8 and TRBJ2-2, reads GAGVSQSPRYKVAKRGQDVALRCDPISGHVSLFWYQQALGQGPEFLTYFQNEAQLDKSGLPSDRFFAERPEGSVSTLKIQRTQQEDSAVYLCASSFSVSGRGGELFFGEGSRLTVL.

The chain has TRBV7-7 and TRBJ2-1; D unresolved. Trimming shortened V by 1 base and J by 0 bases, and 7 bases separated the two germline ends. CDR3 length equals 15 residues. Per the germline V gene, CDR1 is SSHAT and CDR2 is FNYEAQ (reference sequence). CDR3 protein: CASSLVGSSYNEQFF. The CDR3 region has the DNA TGTGCCAGCAGCTTAGTCGGAAGCTCCTACAATGAGCAGTTCTTC.